These T cell receptor beta chains were read from a single sample in a study of identical twins. Each CDR3 protein is one row after TCRdb ran MiXCR on the 5' RACE reads. The table lists around 510,000 distinct CDR3 sequences, roughly an eighth of them singletons. The data also belong to a second study, concerning yellow fever vaccine responses in identical twins.

Sequencing used CD4+ T cells sorted from blood. The receptors were gathered from a woman in her late teens or twenties in good health. Both conserved end residues are part of each CDR3. The order of the fields is clone size, J gene, V gene, D gene, CDR3 DNA, CDR3 protein. D genes are given only for firm matches. Clone size, where shown, is once, few, many, or a class for clones that have expanded.

NA	TRBJ2-7	TRBV12-3/TRBV12-4	NA	TGTGCCAGCACCCAGGCAGGTTCAGGGGCAGGGCAGTACTTC	CASTQAGSGAGQYF
NA	TRBJ2-4	TRBV20-1	NA	TGCAGTGCTGTTGATAGGGTAGCCAAAAACATTCAGTACTTC	CSAVDRVAKNIQYF
NA	TRBJ2-1	TRBV29-1	NA	TGCAGCGTTGAAGTGGACGGGGGTTTGGGCAATGAGCAGTTCTTC	CSVEVDGGLGNEQFF
NA	TRBJ2-5	TRBV10-1	NA	TGCGCCAGCAGTGAGTCCGGGGAAGAGACCCAGTACTTC	CASSESGEETQYF
many	TRBJ2-1	TRBV3-1	NA	TGTGCCAGCAGAGTCGGGACTTCCAATGAGCAGTTCTTC	CASRVGTSNEQFF
NA	TRBJ2-7	TRBV6-6	NA	TGTGCCAGCAGTTACCTACCAGGGCGGGAGCAGTACTTC	CASSYLPGREQYF
many	TRBJ2-4	TRBV15	NA	TGTGCCACCAGCAGAGATGGTATGGGGACCTACAAAAACATTCAGTACTTC	CATSRDGMGTYKNIQYF
few	TRBJ2-5	TRBV9	NA	TGTGCCAGCAGCGGAACGACTAGTTGGCGAACCCAGTACTTC	CASSGTTSWRTQYF
few	TRBJ1-2	TRBV9	NA	TGTGCCAGCACCAGTGGGGGCGGATACTATGGCTACACCTTC	CASTSGGGYYGYTF
NA	TRBJ2-7	TRBV30	NA	TGTGCCTGGAGTGTGAACTACTGGTCCTACGAGCAGTACTTC	CAWSVNYWSYEQYF
NA	TRBJ2-5	TRBV11-1	NA	TGTGCCAGCAGCTTAGACCGAGGAAGAATAGAAGGGCAAGAGACCCAGTACTTC	CASSLDRGRIEGQETQYF
NA	TRBJ2-7	TRBV6-5	TRBD1	TGTGCCAGCAGTTCTAAGGGAAGCTCACCGGGACAGGGAAACTACGAGCAGTACTTC	CASSSKGSSPGQGNYEQYF
NA	TRBJ2-5	TRBV20-1	TRBD2	TGCAGTGCTAGCTTTAGCGGGGAGGTACAACAGACCCAGTACTTC	CSASFSGEVQQTQYF
many	TRBJ2-5	TRBV5-1	TRBD1	TGCGCCAGCAGCACCGGGACAGGGGAAGAGACCCAGTACTTC	CASSTGTGEETQYF
NA	TRBJ2-2	TRBV7-9	TRBD1	TGTGCCAGCAGTAAGACAGGGACCACCGGGGAGCTGTTTTTT	CASSKTGTTGELFF
few	TRBJ2-3	TRBV5-1	TRBD1	TGCGCCAGCAGCTTGGAGGGGGCGGTCACAGATACGCAGTATTTT	CASSLEGAVTDTQYF
few	TRBJ2-4	TRBV2	NA	TGTGCCAGCAGCGTATCGGGGATGGACATTCAGTACTTC	CASSVSGMDIQYF
NA	TRBJ2-7	TRBV7-2	NA	TGTGCCAGCAGCCCCTATGATCTGGAATCCTACGAGCAGTACTTC	CASSPYDLESYEQYF
many	TRBJ1-4	TRBV6-5	NA	TGTGCCAGCAGTTATGGGGACAATCGAGGTGAAAAACTGTTTTTT	CASSYGDNRGEKLFF
many	TRBJ2-4	TRBV5-1	NA	TGCGCCAGCAGAAAGGACCTGACCCTAAGCATTCAGTACTTC	CASRKDLTLSIQYF
NA	TRBJ2-7	TRBV20-1	NA	TGCAGTGCTAGAGATGGGCAGGTACCTTACGAGCAGTACTTC	CSARDGQVPYEQYF
NA	TRBJ2-5	TRBV7-8	NA	TGTGCCAGCAGCCCCGAAAGAGAGACCCAGTACTTC	CASSPERETQYF
NA	TRBJ2-3	TRBV5-1	NA	TGCGCCAGCAGCTATCACAGGGTAGATACGCAGTATTTT	CASSYHRVDTQYF
NA	TRBJ1-2	TRBV20-1	NA	TGCAGTGCTAGAGATCCTTCACAGGGTGGGAACTATGGCTACACCTTC	CSARDPSQGGNYGYTF
few	TRBJ2-5	TRBV15	NA	TGTGCCACCAGCCGACTGGATCAAGAGACCCAGTACTTC	CATSRLDQETQYF
many	TRBJ2-5	TRBV5-1	NA	TGCGCCAGCAGCTCGCCGCCGGGCCAAGAGACCCAGTACTTC	CASSSPPGQETQYF
NA	TRBJ2-7	TRBV18	NA	TGTGCCAGCCACCGAGAGGGAGGAAGGGATGAGCAGTACTTC	CASHREGGRDEQYF
many	TRBJ2-1	TRBV11-2	NA	TGTGCCAGCAGCTTAGATGCAGTCCCCTCACTGTCCTTC	CASSLDAVPSLSF
few	TRBJ2-2	TRBV5-1	TRBD2	TGCGCCAGCAGTTATCGGTCTAGCGGCATAACCGGGGAGCTGTTTTTT	CASSYRSSGITGELFF
NA	TRBJ2-7	TRBV29-1	TRBD1	TGCAGCGTCGCGACAGGGTCCTACGAGCAGTACTTC	CSVATGSYEQYF
many	TRBJ1-6	TRBV30	TRBD1	TGTGCCTGGGTGGGTCGCGGACAGGGATATTCACCCCTCCACTTT	CAWVGRGQGYSPLHF
few	TRBJ2-4	TRBV28	NA	TGTGCCAGCAGTTCAAGGGGGGCGAAGGCCAAAAACATTCAGTACTTC	CASSSRGAKAKNIQYF
NA	TRBJ2-1	TRBV27	NA	TGTGCCAGCAGTGTTACAGGCACGAATGAGCAGTTCTTC	CASSVTGTNEQFF
NA	TRBJ2-1	TRBV20-1	TRBD1	TGCAGTGCTACCCGACAGGGCTTACTGCGGGAGCAGTTCTTC	CSATRQGLLREQFF
NA	TRBJ2-1	TRBV6-1	NA	TGTGCCAGCACCTACGGCGGGGTTCACAATGAGCAGTTCTTC	CASTYGGVHNEQFF
NA	TRBJ1-4	TRBV3-1	NA	TGTGCCAGCAGCCGATCCGGGACAACTAATGAAAAACTGTTTTTT	CASSRSGTTNEKLFF
few	TRBJ2-7	TRBV5-5	NA	TGTGCCAGCAGCTTGGGGGGCGGGATTTTCTACGAGCAGTACTTC	CASSLGGGIFYEQYF
NA	TRBJ2-3	TRBV20-1	TRBD1	TGCAGTGCTAGAGGGGACAGGGGGCCATTTTCCCTCACAGATACGCAGTATTTT	CSARGDRGPFSLTDTQYF
NA	TRBJ2-5	TRBV4-2	NA	TGTGCCAGCAGCCAGGGGGGAAACGGGGGCCTCCAAGAGACCCAGTACTTC	CASSQGGNGGLQETQYF
few	TRBJ2-5	TRBV20-1	NA	TGCAGTGCTAGTGCTGGGACCCAGTACTTC	CSASAGTQYF
few	TRBJ1-4	TRBV30	NA	TGTGCCTGGAAGGGCCAGAATGAAAAACTGTTTTTT	CAWKGQNEKLFF
NA	TRBJ2-7	TRBV29-1	TRBD1	TGCAGCGTTGCACGTCGGTCAGGGGGCCACGAGCAGTACTTC	CSVARRSGGHEQYF
few	TRBJ1-5	TRBV2	TRBD1	TGTGCCAGCGACAGGGAAGGAAATCAGCCCCAGCATTTT	CASDREGNQPQHF
NA	TRBJ2-1	TRBV5-1	NA	TGCGCCAGCAGCCCGCCGAGGACCGCGAGCTCCTACAATGAGCAGTTCTTC	CASSPPRTASSYNEQFF
few	TRBJ2-5	TRBV14	TRBD2	TGTGCCAGCAGCCGAAACGAGGGCGGGAGGGAAGAGACCCAGTACTTC	CASSRNEGGREETQYF
NA	TRBJ1-1	TRBV7-8	NA	TGTGCCAGCAGCACGGGACGGAACACTGAAGCTTTCTTT	CASSTGRNTEAFF
NA	TRBJ2-5	TRBV27	NA	TGTGCCAGCAGTTCAGGACCCCCGGGGACCCAGTACTTC	CASSSGPPGTQYF
NA	TRBJ2-3	TRBV20-1	NA	TGCAGTGCTAGGGATCGGGGGCTTGGGGCAGATACGCAGTATTTT	CSARDRGLGADTQYF
NA	TRBJ1-5	TRBV6-4	NA	TGTGCCAGCAGCCTGACGTTGGGAGGACAGCCTCTTAGCAATCAGCCCCAGCATTTT	CASSLTLGGQPLSNQPQHF
many	TRBJ2-7	TRBV29-1	TRBD2	TGCAGCGTTGGGACTAGCGGGAGTTCCTACGAGCAGTACTTC	CSVGTSGSSYEQYF
few	TRBJ2-7	TRBV7-9	NA	TGTGCCAGCAGCGTGGGACCGACTCTGGACGAGCAGTACTTC	CASSVGPTLDEQYF
many	TRBJ2-1	TRBV27	NA	TGTGCCAGCAGTCACCTCACAGGGGAGCAGTTCTTC	CASSHLTGEQFF
many	TRBJ2-7	TRBV12-3/TRBV12-4	TRBD1	TGTGCCAGCAGTTTAAAGGACAGGGGCTACGAGCAGTACTTC	CASSLKDRGYEQYF